This T cell receptor (beta chain) was profiled in a study of T cell changes during pregnancy in multiple sclerosis. V gave up 3 bases and J gave up 3 bases, with 9 bases separating them. From germline, CDR1 is MNHEY and CDR2 SMNVEV (reference sequence). This CDR3 is built from 13 residues. Libraries were prepared by immunoSEQ multiplex PCR; TCRdb keeps only in-frame clonotypes and omits some of them. This sample has about 81,000 clones; about 94% occur once, and the top ten carry roughly 2.5%. The sequences come from peripheral blood, collected in the third trimester of pregnancy. The TCR originated in a female donor with multiple sclerosis, enrolled in a pregnancy study. This chain links TRBV27 with TRBJ2-7, with D possibly matching TRBD2 (5 bases). CDR3: CASSFSRDYEQYF. CDR3 bases: TGTGCCAGCAGTTTCTCCCGGGACTACGAGCAGTACTTC.